What follows is one T cell receptor beta chain and its context. Its antigen is undetermined. A history of autoimmune disease or systemic immunosuppression excluded patients. The sample is drawn from a study of OX40 agonist ivuxolimab in advanced cancers. Study in general: Patients received ivuxolimab, an intravenous treatment, every 2 weeks at 0.01 to 10 mg/kg. General study points: It was not determined which antigens were specifically recognized by the peripheral T cells that had undergone clonal expansion. Fewer expanded clones were found on average in CD4+ than in CD8+ T cells.

Sequencing used immunoSEQ multiplex PCR; TCRdb keeps in-frame clones, though not all of them. Among approximately 26,000 clones, 83% were seen once, and the ten largest hold more than 10%. Germline V gene lookup returns CDR1 MNHEY and CDR2 SVGAGI. Trimming left V 5 bases short and J 5 bases short, with 6 bases between. This CDR3 has 12 amino acids. This clonotype was sampled from an adult with an advanced solid tumor such as melanoma, head and neck, liver or kidney cancer. The sample was CD4+ or CD8+ T cells sorted from blood, taken in a trial of the OX40 agonist ivuxolimab. V usage is TRBV6-5 and J usage is TRBJ2-2; D might be TRBD2 (6 bases). CDR3 nucleotides: TGTGCCAGCAGTGGGGGGACCGGGGAGCTGTTTTTT. Translation gives CASSGGTGELFF.